Shown below are 26 T cell receptor beta chains from a single sample sequenced in a study of T cells in narcolepsy. Measured with immunoSEQ multiplex PCR; TCRdb has only the in-frame clones, and not every one. The table records some 30,000 clones, approximately 80% of them present only once. The sequenced sample was memory (CD45RA-) CD4+ T cells from blood. The receptors derive from a human donor in good health.

V gene TRBV4-2 combines with J gene TRBJ2-5; 11 nucleotides agree with TRBD2. J gave up 2 bases and V 1 base, and 3 bases lay outside the gene matches. Germline V gene sequence: CDR1 LGHNA, CDR2 YNFKEQ. The length of the CDR3 is 16 residues. The CDR3 sequence is CASSQAGTSGQETQYF. In DNA, the CDR3 is TGTGCCAGCAGCCAAGCCGGGACTAGCGGACAAGAGACCCAGTACTTC.

This chain connects TRBV5-5 to TRBJ1-2; D remains unclear. V was pared by 4 bases and J by 7 bases, with 14 bases between. The germline CDR1 and CDR2 sequences are SGHKS and YYEKEE (reference sequence). The CDR3 has 13 residues. Here the CDR3 reads CASSPDIRRGYTF. In nucleotides, the CDR3 is TGTGCCAGCAGCCCCGATATCCGTCGTGGCTACACCTTC.

V is TRBV9 and J is TRBJ2-3; TRBD1 matches at 7 bases. J lost 0 bases, V lost 3 bases, and 7 bases had no gene match. CDR1 and CDR2 (germline): SGDLS, YYNGEE. The CDR3 is 16 amino acids. In DNA, the CDR3 is TGTGCCAGCAGCGCCAATACAGGGGCCAGCACAGATACGCAGTATTTT. This codes for CASSANTGASTDTQYF.

The chain carries TRBV7-2 and TRBJ2-3; 8 nucleotides line up with TRBD2. Trimming took 2 bases from V and 1 from J; bases not matched to a gene: 8. Germline values: CDR1 SGHTA, CDR2 FQGNSA. CDR3 length: 17 residues. Written as DNA, the CDR3 is TGTGCCAGCAGCTTATCGAGCCTAGCGGGTCGCACAGATACGCAGTATTTT. Translated, it gives CASSLSSLAGRTDTQYF.

This rearrangement joins TRBV7-9 to TRBJ1-4, with TRBD1 as a possible D gene (5 bases). Germline values: CDR1 SEHNR, CDR2 FQNEAQ (reference sequence). V gave up 5 bases and J gave up 0 bases, with 10 bases separating them. This CDR3 comprises 15 residues. For the CDR3, the DNA is TGTGCCAGCAGCAGGCAGGGTGCAACTAATGAAAAACTGTTTTTT. Translated: CASSRQGATNEKLFF.

The gene calls are TRBV4-1 and TRBJ1-1; 8 nucleotides line up with TRBD1. The germline V gene has CDR1 MGHRA and CDR2 YSYEKL. This CDR3 has 15 residues. V was pared by 4 bases and J by 1 base, with 5 bases of the junction left unmatched. The CDR3 DNA reads as TGCGCCAGCAGCCGCCCAGGGGGCGCGAACACTGAAGCTTTCTTT. This sequence encodes CASSRPGGANTEAFF.

The chain is built from TRBV9 and TRBJ2-1; D ambiguous. Per the germline V gene, CDR1 is SGDLS and CDR2 is YYNGEE. The CDR3 spans 12 residues. V was cut by 3 bases and J by 7 bases, with 8 bases left in between. The CDR3 loop is CASSGVGNEQFF. Here the CDR3 DNA reads TGTGCCAGCAGCGGGGTTGGGAATGAGCAGTTCTTC.

V is TRBV7-2 and J is TRBJ2-2; 8 bases map to TRBD2. The germline gives CDR1 SGHTA, CDR2 FQGNSA. The trim removed 5 bases at V and 4 bases at J, leaving 3 bases unmatched. The length of the CDR3 is 14 residues. The CDR3 DNA reads TGTGCCAGCAGCCGGGGGGGAGTCACCGGGGAGCTGTTTTTT. Its translation: CASSRGGVTGELFF.

The chain combines TRBV6-1 with TRBJ2-3; D ambiguous. Germline CDR1 MNHNS, CDR2 SASEGT. Trimming took 1 base from V and 0 from J, leaving 11 bases between them. CDR3 length: 16 amino acids. CDR3 sequence reads: CASSEVRFASTDTQYF. As DNA, the CDR3 is TGTGCCAGCAGTGAAGTAAGATTTGCTAGCACAGATACGCAGTATTTT.

This clone was seen more than once but under ten times. The rearrangement links TRBV7-9 to TRBJ1-1, with 9 positions matching TRBD1. Germline CDR1 and CDR2: SEHNR and FQNEAQ (reference sequence). The CDR3 spans 15 residues. V shed 3 bases, J shed 1 base, and the junction held 3 bases outside the gene matches. CDR3 in amino acids: CASSLGQGWNTEAFF. The CDR3 DNA reads as TGTGCCAGCAGCTTGGGACAGGGATGGAACACTGAAGCTTTCTTT. The full variable domain, completed using reference TRBV7-9 and TRBJ1-1, is DTGVSQNPRHKITKRGQNVTFRCDPISEHNRLYWYRQTLGQGPEFLTYFQNEAQLEKSRLLSDRFSAERPKGSFSTLEIQRTEQGDSAMYLCASSLGQGWNTEAFFGQGTRLTVV.

This clone has just one count. The chain couples TRBV6-4 to TRBJ2-7, with D tentatively TRBD1 (5 bases). Germline CDR1 reads MRHNA; CDR2 reads SNTAGT. This CDR3 is built from 14 residues. The V end lost 3 bases, the J end lost 2 bases, and 11 bases lay between the germline ends. CDR3 protein: CASSDPGPPYEQYF. CDR3 nucleotides: TGTGCCAGCAGTGATCCAGGGCCGCCCTACGAGCAGTACTTC.

V usage is TRBV4-1 and J usage is TRBJ2-3; TRBD2 aligns across 10 bases. Germline loops: CDR1 MGHRA, CDR2 YSYEKL. The CDR3 totals 16 residues. V lost 4 bases to trimming and J lost 2 bases; unmatched junction nucleotides: 6. The CDR3 region is CASSPIAGGNTDTQYF. In nucleotides, the CDR3 is TGCGCCAGCAGCCCCATAGCGGGAGGAAACACAGATACGCAGTATTTT.

This clone was detected only once. The V call is TRBV5-4, the J call TRBJ2-1; 8 bases align to TRBD2. Germline V gives CDR1 SGHNT, CDR2 YYREEE (reference sequence). The V segment lost 4 bases and the J segment 4 bases; nucleotides outside the gene matches: 10. The CDR3 length is 16 residues. The CDR3 DNA reads as TGTGCCAGCAGCCCTCCGCCAGCGGGGGCATACAATGAGCAGTTCTTC. It specifies CASSPPPAGAYNEQFF.

The chain is built from TRBV4-2 and TRBJ2-7; D is undetermined. The V end lost 0 bases, the J end lost 6 bases, and 6 bases lay between the germline ends. This CDR3 comprises 12 residues. Germline-derived CDR1 and CDR2 are LGHNA and YNFKEQ. Here the CDR3 DNA reads TGTGCCAGCAGCCAAGATTTCGGCGAGCAGTACTTC. Its protein product is CASSQDFGEQYF.

The gene calls are TRBV7-2 and TRBJ2-1; D may be TRBD2 (5 bases). CDR3 size: 16 residues. Germline CDR1 is SGHTA and CDR2 is FQGNSA. Trimming took 5 bases from V and 4 from J, leaving 18 bases between them. The CDR3 is CASSTIASAYYNEQFF. Here the CDR3 DNA reads TGTGCCAGCAGCACAATAGCGTCGGCGTATTACAATGAGCAGTTCTTC.

The table lists this clone with a few counts. This chain connects TRBV7-2 to TRBJ2-5; D unresolved. This CDR3 has 15 residues. The V end was cut by 5 bases, the J end by 7 bases, with 20 bases between. Germline V CDR1 and CDR2: SGHTA, FQGNSA. CDR3 residues: CASSLSTDIPGTQYF. DNA for the CDR3: TGTGCCAGCAGCCTGTCGACCGATATCCCGGGGACCCAGTACTTC.

The rearrangement uses TRBV10-1 and TRBJ1-3; the D gene is possibly TRBD1 (6 bases). V was trimmed by 3 bases and J by 7 bases, leaving 16 bases between them. There are 15 residues in the CDR3. Per the germline V gene, CDR1 is WNHNN and CDR2 is SYGVQD (reference sequence). CDR3 nucleotides: TGCGCCAGCAGTGAAAGGGGGAAAAAGGAGAACACCATATATTTT. It is translated as CASSERGKKENTIYF.

The chain is built from TRBV5-6 and TRBJ1-4; 9 bases agree with TRBD1. The CDR3 has 16 amino acids. Trimming at V came to 0 bases and at J to 2 bases, leaving 2 bases not matched to a gene. CDR1 is SGHDT, CDR2 YYEEEE, per germline. The CDR3: CASSLDRGRTNEKLFF. In DNA form, the CDR3 reads TGTGCCAGCAGCTTGGACAGGGGGCGTACTAATGAAAAACTGTTTTTT. The full variable domain, rest sourced from reference TRBV5-6 and TRBJ1-4, is DAGVTQSPTHLIKTRGQQVTLRCSPKSGHDTVSWYQQALGQGPQFIFQYYEEEERQRGNFPDRFSGHQFPNYSSELNVNALLLGDSALYLCASSLDRGRTNEKLFFGSGTQLSVL.

The chain carries TRBV18 and TRBJ2-2; D is undetermined. This CDR3 region has 12 residues. The V gene lost 6 bases and the J gene lost 0 bases, with 2 bases spanning the gap. Germline CDR1 KGHSH, CDR2 LQKENI. The CDR3 region is CASSTNTGELFF. DNA of the CDR3: TGTGCCAGCTCGACGAACACCGGGGAGCTGTTTTTT.

This rearrangement joins TRBV5-4 to TRBJ2-3; tentatively, D is TRBD1 (5 bases). CDR1 SGHNT and CDR2 YYREEE come from the germline V gene (reference sequence). The CDR3 is made up of 15 amino acids. Trimming left V 0 bases short and J 1 base short, with 9 bases between. The CDR3 DNA is TGTGCCAGCAGCTTGGGGGCACAGGGCACAGATACGCAGTATTTT. Protein sequence: CASSLGAQGTDTQYF.

V usage is TRBV7-9 and J usage is TRBJ2-7, with D perhaps matching TRBD2 (6 bases). The germline V and J ends were trimmed by 1 base and 7 bases, with 14 bases remaining between them. Germline-derived CDR1 and CDR2 are SEHNR and FQNEAQ (reference sequence). This CDR3 has 14 amino acids. CDR3 amino acids: CASSLDGRAWEQYF. CDR3 DNA: TGTGCCAGCAGCTTAGACGGGAGAGCTTGGGAGCAGTACTTC.

V usage is TRBV28 and J usage is TRBJ1-5; TRBD1 is a possible D gene (5 bases). In germline, CDR1 is MDHEN, CDR2 SYDVKM. V was pared by 3 bases and J by 6 bases, with 15 bases between. There are 15 residues in the CDR3. The CDR3 protein is CASSFYQGRGQPQHF. DNA for the CDR3: TGTGCCAGCAGTTTCTATCAGGGTAGGGGTCAGCCCCAGCATTTT.

This clone has a single count. The V gene is TRBV6-1, the J gene TRBJ2-3; possibly TRBD2 for D (5 bases). The CDR3 has 14 residues. V lost 1 base, J lost 1 base, and 6 bases lay in between. Looked up from germline, CDR1 is MNHNS and CDR2 is SASEGT. The DNA of the CDR3 is TGTGCCAGCAGTGAAGTGGGAGGCACAGATACGCAGTATTTT. Translating gives CASSEVGGTDTQYF.

A word on this clone: Other DNA sequences in the same sample also yield this CDR3. This sequence joins TRBV30 and TRBJ2-2, with D unclear. The V gene lost 1 base and the J gene lost 1 base, with 1 base spanning the gap. The CDR3 covers 12 residues. Germline V gene data show CDR1 as GTSNPN and CDR2 as SVGIG (reference sequence). The CDR3 nucleotides are TGTGCCTGGAGTGGGAACACCGGGGAGCTGTTTTTT. This codes for CAWSGNTGELFF.

The chain is built from TRBV5-1 and TRBJ1-2; D is perhaps TRBD1 (6 bases). This CDR3 spans 15 amino acids. CDR1 is SGHRS and CDR2 is YFSETQ in the germline V gene. Trimming removed 4 bases at V and 6 bases at J, with 19 bases between. For the CDR3, the DNA is TGCGCCAGCAGCCCCACCGGGTTGAGGGGGAATGGCTACACCTTC. This translates into CASSPTGLRGNGYTF.

The V and J genes are TRBV4-2 and TRBJ1-1; perhaps TRBD1 as D (6 bases). Germline CDR1 is LGHNA and CDR2 is YNFKEQ. V shed 1 base and J shed 1 base, with 10 bases lying between them. The CDR3 loop spans 15 amino acids. Written as DNA, the CDR3 is TGTGCCAGCAGCCAAGTGGGGGCCTCGAACACTGAAGCTTTCTTT. The encoded protein is CASSQVGASNTEAFF.